These T cell receptor beta chains were read from a single sample in a study of blood T cell repertoires in COVID-19. The repertoire was sequenced with immunoSEQ multiplex PCR; TCRdb's copy has only in-frame clones and lacks some. The data contain 85,000 to 110,000 clones, 70% to 90% of them singletons. The sequenced material came from peripheral blood. All receptors come from a human donor in a cohort sampled during active COVID-19. The CDR3 runs from the conserved cysteine through the conserved F or W. A D gene is named only where the DNA matches it firmly. Only some rows state a clone size, as once, few, many or a class for expanded clones.

cdr3_length	j_call	clone_size	d_call	v_call	cdr3_nt	cdr3_aa
14	TRBJ2-5	-	-	TRBV6-5	TGTGCCAGCAGGGCTACAGGGCCTCAAGAGACCCAGTACTTC	CASRATGPQETQYF
15	TRBJ2-6	-	-	TRBV3-1/TRBV3-2	TGTGCCAGCAGCCAAGATATCTCTGGGGCCAACGTCCTGACTTTC	CASSQDISGANVLTF
15	TRBJ1-5	-	TRBD1	TRBV5-1	TGCGCCAGCAGCTTGGCAGGGGGTAGCAATCAGCCCCAGCATTTT	CASSLAGGSNQPQHF
17	TRBJ1-1	-	TRBD1	TRBV6-6	TGTGCCAGCAGTCGCCGGGACAGTATGAGGATAGGCACTGAAGCTTTCTTT	CASSRRDSMRIGTEAFF
13	TRBJ1-1	-	TRBD1	TRBV6-5	TGTGCCAGCAGGTACAGGGGTAACACTGAAGCTTTCTTT	CASRYRGNTEAFF
15	TRBJ1-6	-	TRBD1	TRBV10-3	TGTGCCATCAGACCCGGACAGGGGCAAAGATCACCCCTCCACTTT	CAIRPGQGQRSPLHF
15	TRBJ1-4	-	TRBD1	TRBV19	TGTGCCAGTACCCTCGGACAGGGAGGGTGGGAAAAACTGTTTTTT	CASTLGQGGWEKLFF
16	TRBJ2-6	-	-	TRBV6-1	TGTGCCAGCAGTGAAGGGGCCCTACCCGGGGCCAACGTCCTGACTTTC	CASSEGALPGANVLTF
11	TRBJ1-1	-	-	TRBV28	TGTGTTACAGCGGCGAACACTGAAGCTTTCTTT	CVTAANTEAFF
14	TRBJ1-1	-	TRBD1	TRBV28	TGTGCCAGCAGCCCGGGACAGGGGGCGCGATTAGCTTTCTTT	CASSPGQGARLAFF
13	TRBJ1-2	-	TRBD1	TRBV2	TGTGCCAGCAGGGGGGACAGGAGGGATGGCTACACCTTC	CASRGDRRDGYTF
14	TRBJ1-5	-	-	TRBV7-9	TGTGCCAGCAGCCCTACCCGGGGGGATCAGCCCCAGCATTTT	CASSPTRGDQPQHF
13	TRBJ1-4	-	-	TRBV18	TGTGCCAGCTCAAATGGGGCCAATGAAAAACTGTTTTTT	CASSNGANEKLFF
18	TRBJ1-4	-	TRBD1	TRBV25-1	TGTGCCAGCAGTGCCCGACAGGGGCTAAAGCCAACTAATGAAAAACTGTTTTTT	CASSARQGLKPTNEKLFF
15	TRBJ2-1	once	-	TRBV3-1/TRBV3-2	TGTGCCAGCAGCCCTAGGGGAAGCTCCTACAATGAGCAGTTCTTC	CASSPRGSSYNEQFF
12	TRBJ2-5	-	-	TRBV18	TGTGCCAGCTCAAGCACCCAAGAGACCCAGTACTTC	CASSSTQETQYF
17	TRBJ2-5	-	TRBD2	TRBV5-4	TGTGCCAGCAGCCCGGGACTAGGACTCCGTTACCAAGAGACCCAGTACTTC	CASSPGLGLRYQETQYF
13	TRBJ1-2	-	-	TRBV6-4	TGTGCCAGCAGTGACTCGAGCGCCCGTGGCTACACCTTC	CASSDSSARGYTF
17	TRBJ2-1	once	TRBD2	TRBV9	TGTGCCAGCAGCGCAGGACTAGCGGGATCGTCCCACAATGAGCAGTTCTTC	CASSAGLAGSSHNEQFF
14	TRBJ1-5	-	TRBD1	TRBV7-2	TGTGCCAGCAGCCTCGGACAGGGAAATCAGCCCCAGCATTTT	CASSLGQGNQPQHF
13	TRBJ1-5	few	-	TRBV12-3/TRBV12-4	TGTGCCAGCAGTTTTTCCGGCAATCAGCCCCAGCATTTT	CASSFSGNQPQHF
13	TRBJ1-2	-	TRBD1	TRBV19	TGTGCCAGTAGTTCAGGGGGCGACTATGGCTACACCTTC	CASSSGGDYGYTF
19	TRBJ2-1	-	-	TRBV28	TGTGCCAGCAGATCAGGGGGACTAGATCTCAAAAGCGTATACAATGAGCAGTTCTTC	CASRSGGLDLKSVYNEQFF
15	TRBJ2-1	-	TRBD1	TRBV11-2	TGTGCCAGCAGCTTCGACAGGGCTCCTTACAATGAGCAGTTCTTC	CASSFDRAPYNEQFF
15	TRBJ2-7	-	TRBD1	TRBV3-1/TRBV3-2	TGTGCCAGCAGCCTAAGAACAGGGGGCCCCTACGAGCAGTACTTC	CASSLRTGGPYEQYF
14	TRBJ1-1	-	-	TRBV10-2	TGCGCCAGCAGTGAGCCAGGGTATAACACTGAAGCTTTCTTT	CASSEPGYNTEAFF
16	TRBJ2-3	-	-	TRBV18	TGTGCCAGCTCTCTCTTCGGGGGGCGGAGCACAGATACGCAGTATTTT	CASSLFGGRSTDTQYF
16	TRBJ1-4	-	TRBD1	TRBV3-1/TRBV3-2	TGTGCCAGCAGCCAAAATGACGGCAGGGGGAGGGAAAAACTGTTTTTT	CASSQNDGRGREKLFF
14	TRBJ2-5	-	TRBD1	TRBV4-1	TGCGCCAGCAGCCAGAAACAGGGGGGAGAGACCCAGTACTTC	CASSQKQGGETQYF
15	TRBJ1-5	-	-	TRBV6-5	TGTGCCAGCAGTTACTCATCTCGCAGGGATCAGCCCCAGCATTTT	CASSYSSRRDQPQHF
17	TRBJ2-5	once	TRBD2	TRBV19	TGTGCCAGTAGTCCTCGGACTAGCGGACTTCTACGGGAGACCCAGTACTTC	CASSPRTSGLLRETQYF
18	TRBJ2-1	-	TRBD2	TRBV11-3	TGTGCCAGCAGCCCCCCTTCAGTGGGCGGGAGGGGTTACAATGAGCAGTTCTTC	CASSPPSVGGRGYNEQFF
18	TRBJ2-1	-	TRBD2	TRBV19	TGTGCCAGTAGTATTGGGCGTCTAGCGGGAGGGCAGTACAATGAGCAGTTCTTC	CASSIGRLAGGQYNEQFF
15	TRBJ2-6	-	-	TRBV28	TGTGCCAGCAGCTTAAACAGCGGAGGGGCCAACGTCCTGACTTTC	CASSLNSGGANVLTF
12	TRBJ1-1	-	TRBD1	TRBV27	TGTGCCAGCAGCAGATCAGGGGGCCAGGCTTTCTTT	CASSRSGGQAFF
12	TRBJ1-2	-	-	TRBV30	TGTGCCTGGAGCGGGGAGAACTATGGCTACACCTTC	CAWSGENYGYTF
17	TRBJ1-5	-	-	TRBV2	TGTGCCAGCAGTGAATTTTTTCCAGGGGAAAGGGATCAGCCCCAGCATTTT	CASSEFFPGERDQPQHF
14	TRBJ2-2	-	TRBD1	TRBV5-1	TGCGCCAGCAGGCGGACAGGGAGGTCCGGGGAGCTGTTTTTT	CASRRTGRSGELFF
14	TRBJ1-6	-	-	TRBV30	TGTGCCTGGGGGGCTGGACAGTCTAATTCACCCCTCCACTTT	CAWGAGQSNSPLHF
14	TRBJ1-6	-	TRBD1	TRBV6-5	TGTGCCAGCAGAATAGACAGGGGTAATTCACCCCTCCACTTT	CASRIDRGNSPLHF
15	TRBJ2-3	-	TRBD1	TRBV6-2/TRBV6-3	TGTGCCAGCAGCCGGGGGACAGGCGGTACAGATACGCAGTATTTT	CASSRGTGGTDTQYF
15	TRBJ2-2	-	TRBD1	TRBV3-1/TRBV3-2	TGTGCCAGCAGCCACTGGACAGGGGGCACCGGGGAGCTGTTTTTT	CASSHWTGGTGELFF